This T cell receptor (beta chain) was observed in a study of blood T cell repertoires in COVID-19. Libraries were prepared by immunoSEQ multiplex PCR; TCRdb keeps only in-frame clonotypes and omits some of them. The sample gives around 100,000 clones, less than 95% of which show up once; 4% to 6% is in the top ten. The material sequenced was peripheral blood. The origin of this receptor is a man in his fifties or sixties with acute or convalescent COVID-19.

The CDR3 DNA reads TGTGCCAGCAGCGTAGCCCCGGGAATCTCCTACAATGAGCAGTTCTTC. Protein: CASSVAPGISYNEQFF. This chain joins TRBV9 and TRBJ2-1; weak D call: TRBD2 (5 bases). This CDR3 comprises 16 residues. CDR1 is SGDLS and CDR2 is YYNGEE in the germline V gene. Trimming pared 0 bases from V and 0 bases from J, leaving 10 bases between.